Listed below are T cell receptor beta chains from one sample, sequenced in a study of neoadjuvant nivolumab and ipilimumab in lung cancer. Method: immunoSEQ multiplex PCR; TCRdb's copy keeps in-frame clones and lacks some. The data hold tens of thousands of clones, with 65% to 85% observed a single time. Here the sequenced sample was peripheral blood, taken before neoadjuvant nivolumab, alone or with ipilimumab. Receptor source: an adult with non-small cell lung cancer. Both conserved end residues are part of each CDR3. The order of the fields is clone size, V gene, J gene, D gene, CDR3 protein, CDR3 DNA. The D gene is left open where the match is weak. The size field is filled for only some rows; it gives once, few, many or a size class.

-	TRBV13	TRBJ1-1	-	CASSPRENTEAFF	TGTGCCAGCAGCCCCAGGGAGAACACTGAAGCTTTCTTT
few	TRBV5-6	TRBJ2-5	TRBD1	CASSLVGQGAGETQYF	TGTGCCAGCAGCTTGGTGGGACAGGGGGCCGGGGAGACCCAGTACTTC
-	TRBV4-3	TRBJ2-7	TRBD1	CASSQDLGRGTYEQYF	TGCGCCAGCAGCCAAGATCTGGGCAGGGGGACCTACGAGCAGTACTTC
-	TRBV28	TRBJ2-3	-	CASLSGGSATDTQYF	TGTGCCAGCCTATCGGGCGGGTCCGCCACAGATACGCAGTATTTT
-	TRBV2	TRBJ2-2	TRBD1	CASRGDRFSGELFF	TGTGCCAGCAGGGGGGACAGGTTTTCTGGGGAGCTGTTTTTT
-	TRBV27	TRBJ1-5	-	CASSPLSRGGQPQHF	TGTGCCAGCAGTCCCCTCAGCAGGGGAGGTCAGCCCCAGCATTTT
-	TRBV9	TRBJ2-1	-	CASSPSWVAYNEQFF	TGTGCCAGCAGCCCCAGTTGGGTTGCCTACAATGAGCAGTTCTTC
-	TRBV28	TRBJ2-2	-	CASRGPVTGELFF	TGTGCCAGCCGCGGCCCCGTCACCGGGGAGCTGTTTTTT
-	TRBV7-2	TRBJ2-3	-	CASSLGGLTDTQYF	TGTGCCAGCAGCTTAGGGGGACTCACAGATACGCAGTATTTT
-	TRBV7-8	TRBJ2-7	-	CASSFGNVLYEQYF	TGTGCCAGCAGCTTTGGCAATGTCCTCTACGAGCAGTACTTC
few	TRBV7-9	TRBJ1-1	-	CASNIQNTEAFF	TGTGCCAGCAACATCCAGAACACTGAAGCTTTCTTT
few	TRBV2	TRBJ2-5	-	CASSEVGERAQYF	TGTGCCAGCAGTGAAGTCGGGGAGAGAGCCCAGTACTTC
-	TRBV11-3	TRBJ1-6	-	CASSLMSSYNSPLHF	TGTGCCAGCAGCTTAATGAGCTCCTATAATTCACCCCTCCACTTT
-	TRBV6-1	TRBJ1-2	-	CASSEWGYGYTF	TGTGCCAGCAGTGAATGGGGCTATGGCTACACCTTC
-	TRBV5-1	TRBJ1-1	TRBD1	CASRRDSTEAFF	TGCGCCAGCAGAAGGGACAGCACAGAAGCTTTCTTT
few	TRBV7-9	TRBJ1-2	-	CASSLTPNYGYTF	TGTGCCAGCAGCCTGACACCTAACTATGGCTACACCTTC
-	TRBV5-1	TRBJ2-3	TRBD2	CASRRSGGSTDTQYF	TGCGCCAGCAGACGTAGCGGGGGGAGCACAGATACGCAGTATTTT
-	TRBV9	TRBJ1-2	-	CASSPITGGRDGYTF	TGTGCCAGCAGCCCAATAACCGGGGGGCGGGATGGCTACACCTTC
once	TRBV10-2	TRBJ2-2	-	CASNLQGNTGELFF	TGCGCCAGCAATTTACAGGGAAACACCGGGGAGCTGTTTTTT
-	TRBV7-3	TRBJ2-6	-	CASSLTVSGANVLTF	TGTGCCAGCAGCCTTACAGTCTCTGGGGCCAACGTCCTGACTTTC
few	TRBV10-3	TRBJ1-1	-	CAISDTWDTEAFF	TGTGCCATCAGTGACACATGGGATACTGAAGCTTTCTTT
-	TRBV28	TRBJ1-1	-	CASSPPYSPNTEAFF	TGTGCCAGCAGTCCCCCTTATAGCCCGAACACTGAAGCTTTCTTT
-	TRBV4-1	TRBJ2-1	TRBD2	CASSHAGGPGEQFF	TGCGCCAGCAGCCACGCGGGGGGGCCGGGTGAGCAGTTCTTC
-	TRBV7-2	TRBJ2-7	TRBD2	CASSTGLAGYHEQYF	TGTGCCAGCAGCACGGGACTAGCGGGGTACCACGAGCAGTACTTC
-	TRBV7-8	TRBJ1-3	TRBD1	CASSLAGQGRYGNTIYF	TGTGCCAGCAGCTTAGCGGGACAGGGGCGATATGGAAACACCATATATTTT
few	TRBV6-1	TRBJ2-5	-	CASSPLGDVQYF	TGTGCCAGCAGTCCCTTGGGGGACGTACAGTACTTC
-	TRBV11-3	TRBJ2-2	TRBD1	CASSLVIWDRARRITGELFF	TGTGCCAGCAGCTTAGTGATATGGGACAGGGCTCGTCGTATCACCGGGGAGCTGTTTTTT
few	TRBV19	TRBJ1-5	-	CASTIHSNQPQHF	TGTGCCAGTACTATTCATAGCAATCAGCCCCAGCATTTT
-	TRBV5-4	TRBJ1-2	-	CASSSTVYSGYTF	TGTGCCAGCAGCTCCACAGTGTATTCCGGCTACACCTTC
-	TRBV13	TRBJ1-5	TRBD1	CASSLGGRDSGQPQHF	TGTGCCAGCAGCTTAGGAGGGAGGGACAGTGGACAGCCCCAGCATTTT
-	TRBV5-5	TRBJ2-5	-	CASSFYDQETQYF	TGTGCCAGCAGCTTTTACGATCAAGAGACCCAGTACTTC
-	TRBV19	TRBJ1-2	TRBD1	CASSSGTGSYGYTF	TGTGCCAGTAGTTCCGGGACAGGGTCGTATGGCTACACCTTC
-	TRBV6-1	TRBJ1-1	-	CASSAGRLNTEAFF	TGTGCCAGCAGTGCGGGACGGTTGAATACTGAAGCTTTCTTT
-	TRBV7-9	TRBJ2-7	TRBD1	CASSDSGGSYEQYF	TGTGCCAGCAGCGATTCAGGGGGCTCCTACGAGCAGTACTTC
-	TRBV7-6	TRBJ2-5	TRBD2	CASSSGLNQETQYF	TGTGCCAGCAGCTCGGGACTAAACCAAGAGACCCAGTACTTC
-	TRBV28	TRBJ2-7	TRBD1	CASSSGGASYEQYF	TGTGCCAGCAGTTCAGGGGGCGCGTCCTACGAGCAGTACTTC
few	TRBV10-3	TRBJ1-1	TRBD1	CAVARTGNTEAFF	TGTGCCGTCGCAAGGACAGGGAACACTGAAGCTTTCTTT
-	TRBV2	TRBJ1-1	-	CASSEEVRVGAEAFF	TGTGCCAGCAGTGAAGAGGTCAGGGTCGGCGCTGAAGCTTTCTTT
once	TRBV10-1	TRBJ1-1	-	CASSESRVGSTEAFF	TGCGCCAGCAGTGAGTCGAGGGTAGGAAGCACTGAAGCTTTCTTT
-	TRBV4-3	TRBJ2-5	-	CASSQVGSHQETQYF	TGCGCCAGCAGCCAAGTAGGCTCCCACCAAGAGACCCAGTACTTC
-	TRBV2	TRBJ2-1	-	CASSEIRGGQFF	TGTGCCAGCAGTGAAATCCGGGGTGGGCAGTTCTTC
-	TRBV2	TRBJ1-4	-	CASSVRGTNEKLFF	TGTGCCAGCAGTGTTCGGGGAACTAATGAAAAACTGTTTTTT
-	TRBV5-8	TRBJ2-3	TRBD2	CASSLAAGVVADTQYF	TGTGCCAGCAGCTTGGCAGCGGGGGTCGTAGCAGATACGCAGTATTTT
-	TRBV19	TRBJ1-2	-	CASSILRELNYGYTF	TGTGCCAGTAGTATTCTCAGGGAATTAAACTATGGCTACACCTTC
-	TRBV19	TRBJ2-7	-	CASSAPAVNYEQYF	TGTGCCAGTAGTGCACCAGCAGTCAACTACGAGCAGTACTTC
-	TRBV6-4	TRBJ2-1	-	CASSDWAGLLLYNEQFF	TGTGCCAGCAGTGACTGGGCGGGTCTACTACTCTACAATGAGCAGTTCTTC
once	TRBV19	TRBJ1-6	-	CASSIDLQRYNSPLHF	TGTGCCAGTAGTATAGATTTACAGAGGTATAATTCACCCCTCCACTTT
-	TRBV13	TRBJ1-1	-	CASSRRLNTEAFF	TGTGCCAGCAGCCGGAGACTAAACACTGAAGCTTTCTTT
-	TRBV7-2	TRBJ1-2	-	CASSTPPPTNYGYTF	TGTGCCAGCAGCACTCCCCCTCCGACCAACTATGGCTACACCTTC
-	TRBV11-3	TRBJ2-5	TRBD2	CASSHGLAGGEETQYF	TGTGCCAGCAGCCACGGACTAGCGGGGGGGGAAGAGACCCAGTACTTC
-	TRBV7-6	TRBJ2-5	TRBD1	CASSTTGGETQYF	TGTGCCAGCAGCACTACAGGGGGGGAGACCCAGTACTTC
-	TRBV6-1	TRBJ2-5	-	CASGRDTMGETQYF	TGTGCCAGCGGCCGGGACACCATGGGAGAGACCCAGTACTTC
-	TRBV4-1	TRBJ2-2	TRBD1	CASSQGQGANTGELFF	TGCGCCAGCAGCCAAGGACAGGGCGCGAACACCGGGGAGCTGTTTTTT
once	TRBV2	TRBJ2-2	TRBD1	CASSVLGGAFSGELFF	TGTGCCAGCAGTGTTTTAGGGGGCGCGTTCTCCGGGGAGCTGTTTTTT
-	TRBV18	TRBJ1-5	-	CASSLQAEGNQPQHF	TGTGCCAGCTCACTACAGGCCGAGGGCAATCAGCCCCAGCATTTT
-	TRBV7-6	TRBJ1-6	-	CASSLEGSNSPLHF	TGTGCCAGCAGCTTAGAAGGCAGTAATTCACCCCTCCACTTT
-	TRBV6-6	TRBJ1-5	-	CASSPTDRSQPQHF	TGTGCCAGCAGTCCTACTGACAGGTCTCAGCCCCAGCATTTT
-	TRBV7-2	TRBJ2-7	-	CASSLGRDSSYEQYF	TGTGCCAGCAGCTTAGGGCGGGACAGCTCCTACGAGCAGTACTTC
-	TRBV6-1	TRBJ2-1	TRBD1	CASAIPGQAYNEQFF	TGTGCCAGCGCTATACCGGGACAGGCTTACAATGAGCAGTTCTTC
-	TRBV7-9	TRBJ2-2	TRBD1	CASRRDRANTGELFF	TGTGCCAGCAGAAGAGACAGGGCCAACACCGGGGAGCTGTTTTTT